These T cell receptor beta chains were read from a single sample in a study of PD-1 blockade in classical Hodgkin lymphoma. Measured with immunoSEQ multiplex PCR; TCRdb has only the in-frame clones, and not every one. The table lists over 35,000 clones, about three quarters of them singletons, with 22% in the top ten. The sequencing here drew on peripheral blood mononuclear cells (PBMCs), taken before the second cycle of nivolumab. The receptors come from a human donor with classical Hodgkin lymphoma. Both conserved end residues are part of each CDR3. A D gene is named only where the DNA matches it firmly. Clone size is not always given. Where it is, it says once, few, many or a class for expanded clones.

j_gene,abundance,d_gene,v_gene,CDR3aa,CDR3nt
TRBJ2-6,NA,TRBD1,TRBV5-8,CASIQDRRSSGANVLTF,TGTGCCAGCATTCAGGACAGGAGAAGCTCTGGGGCCAACGTCCTGACTTTC
TRBJ2-7,NA,NA,TRBV6-5,CASISKKDGSYEQYF,TGTGCCAGCATATCAAAAAAGGACGGTTCCTACGAGCAGTACTTC
TRBJ2-1,NA,TRBD2,TRBV6-4,CASSDSRASGYNEQFF,TGTGCCAGCAGTGACTCAAGGGCTAGCGGCTACAATGAGCAGTTCTTC
TRBJ2-3,NA,TRBD2,TRBV6-6,CASRAGLATDTQYF,TGTGCCAGCCGGGCGGGACTAGCCACAGATACGCAGTATTTT
TRBJ2-6,NA,TRBD2,TRBV30,CAWSVGGGRSGANVLTF,TGTGCCTGGAGTGTGGGCGGGGGACGCTCTGGGGCCAACGTCCTGACTTTC
TRBJ2-7,NA,NA,TRBV7-9,CASSTQLGQFYEQYF,TGTGCCAGCAGCACTCAACTTGGACAGTTTTACGAGCAGTACTTC
TRBJ2-5,NA,TRBD2,TRBV9,CASSVGRLAGGHKETQYF,TGTGCCAGCAGCGTAGGGCGCCTAGCGGGGGGACACAAAGAGACCCAGTACTTC
TRBJ1-3,NA,NA,TRBV28,CASTWRWGGGNTIYF,TGTGCCAGCACCTGGAGGTGGGGTGGAGGAAACACCATATATTTT
TRBJ1-1,NA,NA,TRBV7-9,CASSLTPQGTAEAFF,TGTGCCAGCAGCTTAACGCCTCAGGGGACCGCTGAAGCTTTCTTT
TRBJ2-6,NA,TRBD1,TRBV10-3,CAISDRQGHSGANVLTF,TGTGCCATCAGTGACCGACAGGGACACTCTGGGGCCAACGTCCTGACTTTC
TRBJ2-5,NA,NA,TRBV6-1,CASSEVTEGKTQYF,TGTGCCAGCAGTGAAGTTACAGAAGGTAAAACCCAGTACTTC
TRBJ2-5,NA,TRBD1,TRBV5-1,CASSLGQGAGETQYF,TGCGCCAGCAGCTTGGGACAGGGGGCAGGAGAGACCCAGTACTTC
TRBJ2-1,NA,NA,TRBV10-1,CASKGPGDEQFF,TGCGCCAGCAAGGGCCCGGGGGATGAGCAGTTCTTC
TRBJ2-7,NA,NA,TRBV7-3,CASSRLGGVSYEQYF,TGTGCCAGCAGCCGTCTGGGCGGGGTCTCCTACGAGCAGTACTTC
TRBJ2-5,once,TRBD2,TRBV19,CASSASGGEVETQYF,TGTGCCAGTAGTGCTAGCGGGGGGGAGGTGGAGACCCAGTACTTC
TRBJ1-2,NA,NA,TRBV19,CASSITAAYGYTF,TGTGCCAGTAGTATAACGGCAGCCTATGGCTACACCTTC
TRBJ2-7,few,NA,TRBV6-5,CASSKGSGSYEQYF,TGTGCCAGCAGTAAGGGTTCTGGCTCCTACGAGCAGTACTTC
TRBJ2-2,NA,NA,TRBV18,CASSPNGPGNTGELFF,TGTGCCAGCTCACCGAATGGTCCAGGGAACACCGGGGAGCTGTTTTTT
TRBJ2-7,few,TRBD1,TRBV19,CASSSHRRGLSYEQYF,TGTGCCAGTAGTTCCCATCGCAGGGGGCTGAGCTACGAGCAGTACTTC
TRBJ2-1,once,NA,TRBV19,CASSIDRGQGSYNEQFF,TGTGCCAGTAGTATAGATCGCGGGCAGGGCTCCTACAATGAGCAGTTCTTC
TRBJ2-7,NA,NA,TRBV19,CASSSRDPGGHEQYF,TGTGCCAGTAGTAGCCGGGACCCCGGAGGGCACGAGCAGTACTTC
TRBJ2-3,NA,TRBD2,TRBV4-1,CASSQDGRGATDTQYF,TGCGCCAGCAGCCAGGATGGGCGGGGGGCCACAGATACGCAGTATTTT
TRBJ2-7,NA,TRBD2,TRBV7-2,CASSLEAGGPYEQYF,TGTGCCAGCAGCTTAGAGGCGGGGGGGCCCTACGAGCAGTACTTC
TRBJ1-1,NA,NA,TRBV5-1,CASSLDPGTEAFF,TGCGCCAGCAGCTTGGATCCCGGCACTGAAGCTTTCTTT
TRBJ1-1,NA,NA,TRBV5-1,CASSLGQVNTEAFF,TGCGCCAGCAGCTTGGGACAGGTGAACACTGAAGCTTTCTTT
TRBJ2-7,NA,TRBD2,TRBV7-2,CASSPGLGRFSEYF,TGTGCCAGCAGCCCGGGACTAGGGAGGTTTTCGGAGTACTTC
TRBJ1-5,NA,NA,TRBV4-1,CASSQDKRTESNQPQHF,TGCGCCAGCAGCCAAGATAAGCGGACGGAGAGCAATCAGCCCCAGCATTTT
TRBJ1-5,NA,NA,TRBV6-1,CASSEGGNDQPQHF,TGTGCCAGCAGTGAAGGGGGGAATGATCAGCCCCAGCATTTT
TRBJ2-2,few,TRBD1,TRBV9,CASSVAQQGARGELFF,TGTGCCAGCAGCGTAGCTCAGCAGGGGGCGCGTGGGGAGCTGTTTTTT
TRBJ1-6,NA,NA,TRBV5-8,CASSKTANNSPLHF,TGTGCCAGCAGCAAGACAGCGAATAATTCACCCCTCCACTTT
TRBJ1-2,NA,NA,TRBV7-2,CASSLDREYGYTF,TGTGCCAGCAGCTTAGACAGGGAGTATGGCTACACCTTC
TRBJ1-2,once,NA,TRBV4-3,CASSQVWAANYGYTF,TGCGCCAGCAGCCAAGTATGGGCAGCTAACTATGGCTACACCTTC
TRBJ2-3,NA,NA,TRBV14,CASSPWLPVQDEDTQYF,TGTGCCAGCAGCCCTTGGCTTCCGGTTCAGGACGAGGATACGCAGTATTTT
TRBJ1-1,NA,TRBD1,TRBV18,CASSLRTGRLNTEAFF,TGTGCCAGCTCACTCAGGACAGGGCGGTTGAACACTGAAGCTTTCTTT
TRBJ2-5,few,TRBD2,TRBV30,CAWSVGLAGVRETQYF,TGTGCCTGGAGTGTTGGGCTAGCGGGAGTACGGGAGACCCAGTACTTC